These 15 T cell receptor beta chains share one sample of origin, sequenced in a study of T-cell memory formation after mild COVID-19. Each CDR3 protein is one row after TCRdb ran MiXCR on the 5' RACE reads. This sample yields roughly 600,000 distinct CDR3 sequences, of which roughly 18% are seen a single time; around 12% belongs to the top ten. The source material was PBMCs or a T cell subset sorted from them (not recorded which). These receptors were taken from an adult woman who had mild COVID-19 (a few samples of this study predate the infection). Cell type and time point are not known.

This rearrangement joins TRBV2 to TRBJ1-5; perhaps TRBD1 as D (5 bases). The V end lost 5 bases, the J end lost 4 bases, and 12 bases lay between the germline ends. The CDR3 length is 14 residues. Germline CDR1 and CDR2: SNHLY and FYNNEI. The CDR3 region is CASSWEGANQPQHF. Written as DNA, the CDR3 is TGTGCCAGCAGTTGGGAAGGGGCGAATCAGCCCCAGCATTTT.

This clonotype was found a few times. The J gene is TRBJ2-2, the V gene TRBV29-1; D is unresolved. V was trimmed by 4 bases and J by 7 bases, leaving 10 bases between them. Per germline, CDR1 SQVTM and CDR2 ANQGSEA. This CDR3 region has 12 residues. CDR3 sequence reads: CSVVKSHGELFF. In nucleotides, the CDR3 is TGCAGCGTTGTTAAGAGCCACGGGGAGCTGTTTTTT.

This clonotype was detected only a few times. The V gene is TRBV12-3 or TRBV12-4, the J gene TRBJ2-1; D unclear. The CDR3 is 15 amino acids. Trimming took off 4 bases at V and 5 bases at J, with 15 bases between the two ends. The CDR3 spells CASSSRKGSHNEQFF. The CDR3 nucleotides read TGTGCCAGCAGTTCCCGGAAGGGTTCCCACAATGAGCAGTTCTTC.

This clonotype was observed a handful of times. The chain links TRBV29-1 to TRBJ1-2; D uncertain. This CDR3 has 12 residues. Germline V CDR1 and CDR2: SQVTM, ANQGSEA. V was shortened by 3 bases and J by 7 bases, with 12 bases between the two germline ends. The CDR3 region has the DNA TGCAGCGTTGATGTCGGCCGTGGTGGCTACACCTTC. Residues: CSVDVGRGGYTF.

Many counts were recorded for this clonotype. The chain is built from TRBV5-5 and TRBJ1-1; TRBD1 matches at 9 bases. This CDR3 has 13 amino acids. Germline V gene lookup returns CDR1 SGHKS and CDR2 YYEKEE (reference sequence). The V and J ends lost 4 bases and 4 bases, in that order; junction bases with no gene match: 2. This CDR3 reads CASSVDRGTEAFF. In DNA form, the CDR3 reads TGTGCCAGCAGCGTGGACAGGGGCACTGAAGCTTTCTTT.

This clonotype was detected a few times. The genes are TRBV11-2 and TRBJ1-1; 8 nucleotides match TRBD1. The CDR3 totals 20 residues. Germline V lookup: CDR1 SGHAT, CDR2 FQNNGV. Trimming cost V 1 base and J 11 bases; bases outside gene matches: 27. DNA for the CDR3: TGTGCCAGCAGCTTAGGCGAGCCGGCAGGGGGCTGGAGAGGGATAGGGATGGCTTTCTTT. Translation: CASSLGEPAGGWRGIGMAFF. The whole variable domain, remainder taken from reference TRBV11-2 and TRBJ1-1, is EAGVAQSPRYKIIEKRQSVAFWCNPISGHATLYWYQQILGQGPKLLIQFQNNGVVDDSQLPKDRFSAERLKGVDSTLKIQPAKLEDSAVYLCASSLGEPAGGWRGIGMAFFGQGTRLTVV.

This clonotype was observed a single time. The V and J genes are TRBV30 and TRBJ1-5; D is possibly TRBD1 (5 bases). Trimming pared 2 bases from V and 5 bases from J, leaving 10 bases between. The germline gives CDR1 GTSNPN, CDR2 SVGIG (reference sequence). The CDR3 spans 13 residues. The CDR3 sequence is CAWSSRDDQPQHF. CDR3 nucleotide sequence: TGTGCCTGGAGTTCAAGGGACGATCAGCCCCAGCATTTT.

This chain connects TRBV5-1 to TRBJ1-1; D call uncertain. This CDR3 region has 14 residues. Germline lookup yields CDR1 SGHRS and CDR2 YFSETQ. V lost 0 bases to trimming and J lost 0 bases, with 6 bases between them. The CDR3 nucleotides read TGCGCCAGCAGCTTGGACGGATTGAACACTGAAGCTTTCTTT. Protein sequence: CASSLDGLNTEAFF.

V is TRBV27 and J is TRBJ2-7; the D gene is possibly TRBD2 (6 bases). Between the trimmed V and J ends, which lost 6 bases and 4 bases, there was a span of 16 bases. Germline CDR1 MNHEY, CDR2 SMNVEV (reference sequence). CDR3 length: 14 amino acids. Here the CDR3 DNA reads TGTGCCAGCAGCTTTAGTACCCGGGGGTACGAGCAGTACTTC. This encodes CASSFSTRGYEQYF.

This chain connects TRBV24-1 to TRBJ2-3, with D maybe TRBD2 (6 bases). Germline V gene lookup returns CDR1 KGHDR and CDR2 SFDVKD. The V end lost 4 bases, the J end lost 0 bases, and 16 bases lay between the germline ends. This CDR3 comprises 17 residues. The DNA of the CDR3 is TGTGCCACCAGTGACCCCCGTCGGGCGGGGAGCACAGATACGCAGTATTTT. As protein: CATSDPRRAGSTDTQYF.

CDR3 region: CATSDGTLSAGDNEQFF. The CDR3 nucleotides are TGTGCCACCAGTGATGGTACTCTCTCGGCAGGGGACAATGAGCAGTTCTTC. The V and J genes are TRBV24-1 and TRBJ2-1, with D possibly being TRBD1 (6 bases). Trimming shortened V by 3 bases and J by 5 bases, and 19 bases separated the two germline ends. CDR3 size: 17 residues. Germline lookup yields CDR1 KGHDR and CDR2 SFDVKD.

The gene calls are TRBV20-1 and TRBJ2-7, with 7 bases fitting TRBD2. The CDR3 is 14 residues long. Per germline, CDR1 DFQATT and CDR2 SNEGSKA (reference sequence). The trim removed 0 bases at V and 7 bases at J, leaving 9 bases unmatched. The CDR3 DNA is TGCAGTGCTAGAGATCCCCTTCTAGCGGATGAGCAGTACTTC. This encodes CSARDPLLADEQYF.

The rearrangement links TRBV10-3 to TRBJ1-2, with TRBD1 matching over 7 bases. The CDR3 runs 13 residues. V was pared by 4 bases and J by 8 bases, with 7 bases of the junction left unmatched. Germline-derived CDR1 and CDR2 are ENHRY and SYGVKD. The CDR3 loop reads CAISGTGREGYTF. CDR3 nucleotide sequence: TGTGCCATCAGTGGGACAGGACGTGAGGGCTACACCTTC.

The rearrangement links TRBV18 to TRBJ2-6; 10 bases map to TRBD1. The length of the CDR3 is 18 residues. CDR1 and CDR2 from the germline V gene are KGHSH and LQKENI. V trimming: 3 bases; J trimming: 2 bases; junction bases outside the gene matches: 7. CDR3 sequence (DNA): TGTGCCAGCTCACCTCGGATGACAGGGGGCACTGGGGCCAACGTCCTGACTTTC. Translating gives CASSPRMTGGTGANVLTF. Full variable domain (rest looked up from reference TRBV18 and TRBJ2-6): NAGVMQNPRHLVRRRGQEARLRCSPMKGHSHVYWYRQLPEEGLKFMVYLQKENIIDESGMPKERFSAEFPKEGPSILRIQQVVRGDSAAYFCASSPRMTGGTGANVLTFGAGSRLTVL.

DNA for the CDR3: TGCGCCAGCAGCCTCTCAACTCCCTCTGGGGCCAACGTCCTGACTTTC. It codes for CASSLSTPSGANVLTF. The chain has TRBV5-1 and TRBJ2-6; D call uncertain. This CDR3 contains 16 residues. V lost 4 bases, J lost 0 bases, and 11 bases lay in between. Germline CDR1 SGHRS, CDR2 YFSETQ. Drawing the rest from reference TRBV5-1 and TRBJ2-6, the complete variable domain is KAGVTQTPRYLIKTRGQQVTLSCSPISGHRSVSWYQQTPGQGLQFLFEYFSETQRNKGNFPGRFSGRQFSNSRSEMNVSTLELGDSALYLCASSLSTPSGANVLTFGAGSRLTVL.